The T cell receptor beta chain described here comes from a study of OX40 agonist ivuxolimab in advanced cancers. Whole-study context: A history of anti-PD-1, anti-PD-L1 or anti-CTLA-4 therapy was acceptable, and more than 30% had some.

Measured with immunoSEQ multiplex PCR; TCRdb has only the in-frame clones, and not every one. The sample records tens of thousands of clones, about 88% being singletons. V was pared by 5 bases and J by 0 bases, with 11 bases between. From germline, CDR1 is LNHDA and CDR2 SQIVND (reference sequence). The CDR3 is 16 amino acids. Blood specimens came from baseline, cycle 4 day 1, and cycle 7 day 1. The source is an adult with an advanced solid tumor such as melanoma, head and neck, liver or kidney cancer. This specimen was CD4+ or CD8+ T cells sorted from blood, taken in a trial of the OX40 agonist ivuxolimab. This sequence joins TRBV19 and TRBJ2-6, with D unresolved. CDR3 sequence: CASSSTGNSGANVLTF. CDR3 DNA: TGTGCCAGTAGTTCAACCGGCAACTCTGGGGCCAACGTCCTGACTTTC.